The 5 T cell receptor beta chains below all came from one sample that was sequenced in a study of Ad26.COV2.S vaccination and SARS-CoV-2 variants (dated by TCRdb to the early 2020s). Library preparation employed the immunoSEQ multiplex PCR assay. As stored in TCRdb, this immuneACCESS dataset retains in-frame rearrangements with V and J assigned. A fraction of the clones does not appear; measured against another copy, unresolved V genes explain less than half of the discrepancy, and the remainder lacks a known reason. In this sample the table shows some 500,000 clones, 80% to 90% of which occur a single time. The ten largest clones take up 2.5% of the sample. The sample's treatment or condition label, decoded: 15 to 20 received Ad26.COV2.S at low or high dose, single or two shots; 5 received placebo; per-sample allocation not given. For vaccine and placebo recipients, repertoires were sequenced using samples collected on day 63 after the first injection.

Sequenced here: peripheral blood, sampled in a trial of Ad26.COV2.S vaccine versus placebo. These receptor sequences come from a person between 18 and 65 years old who received the Ad26.COV2.S COVID-19 vaccine or a placebo.

This sequence joins TRBV30 and TRBJ1-6; D is unclear. The V and J ends lost 5 bases and 7 bases respectively, with 15 bases between them. The CDR3 spans 14 residues. Germline-derived CDR1 and CDR2 are GTSNPN and SVGIG (reference sequence). The CDR3 nucleotides are TGTGCCTGGGGGATCGCAGGAAGCAATTCACCCCTCCACTTT. As protein: CAWGIAGSNSPLHF. The full variable domain, its missing parts supplied by reference TRBV30 and TRBJ1-6, is SQTIHQWPATLVQPVGSPLSLECTVEGTSNPNLYWYRQAAGRGLQLLFYSVGIGQISSEVPQNLSASRPQDRQFILSSKKLLLSDSGFYLCAWGIAGSNSPLHFGNGTRLTVT.

The V call is TRBV5-5, the J call TRBJ1-2; D uncertain. Deletions cut 2 bases from V and 5 bases from J, with 10 bases between. Germline values: CDR1 SGHKS, CDR2 YYEKEE (reference sequence). This CDR3 has 13 amino acids. In DNA, the CDR3 is TGTGCCAGCAGCTTAAGGGTTGGATATGGCTACACCTTC. It encodes CASSLRVGYGYTF.

The gene calls are TRBV7-2 and TRBJ1-2, with D perhaps matching TRBD1 (6 bases). CDR1 SGHTA and CDR2 FQGNSA come from the germline V gene. V lost 4 bases to trimming and J lost 7 bases, with 16 bases between them. The CDR3 runs 14 residues. The CDR3 coding sequence is TGTGCCAGCAGCTCCGACTCCCAGGGGACTGGCTACACCTTC. As protein: CASSSDSQGTGYTF. The full variable domain, its missing parts supplied by reference TRBV7-2 and TRBJ1-2, is GAGVSQSPSNKVTEKGKDVELRCDPISGHTALYWYRQSLGQGLEFLIYFQGNSAPDKSGLPSDRFSAERTGGSVSTLTIQRTQQEDSAVYLCASSSDSQGTGYTFGSGTRLTVV.

The chain couples TRBV12-5 to TRBJ2-3, with a weak D call TRBD1 (5 bases). Germline V gives CDR1 LGHNT, CDR2 FRNRAP. The CDR3 length is 17 residues. Trimming left V 1 base short and J 0 bases short, with 14 bases between. This CDR3 is CASGLDKGWGSTDTQYF. CDR3 nucleotides: TGTGCTAGTGGTTTGGATAAGGGGTGGGGTAGCACAGATACGCAGTATTTT.

J is TRBJ2-1 and V is TRBV7-3, with D possibly TRBD2 on 5 matching bases. From germline, CDR1 is SGHTA and CDR2 FQGTGA. There are 11 residues in the CDR3. The V and J ends lost 4 bases and 9 bases respectively, with 7 bases between them. The CDR3 DNA reads as TGTGCCAGCAGCTATGGAGGTGAGCAGTTCTTC. Translated: CASSYGGEQFF.